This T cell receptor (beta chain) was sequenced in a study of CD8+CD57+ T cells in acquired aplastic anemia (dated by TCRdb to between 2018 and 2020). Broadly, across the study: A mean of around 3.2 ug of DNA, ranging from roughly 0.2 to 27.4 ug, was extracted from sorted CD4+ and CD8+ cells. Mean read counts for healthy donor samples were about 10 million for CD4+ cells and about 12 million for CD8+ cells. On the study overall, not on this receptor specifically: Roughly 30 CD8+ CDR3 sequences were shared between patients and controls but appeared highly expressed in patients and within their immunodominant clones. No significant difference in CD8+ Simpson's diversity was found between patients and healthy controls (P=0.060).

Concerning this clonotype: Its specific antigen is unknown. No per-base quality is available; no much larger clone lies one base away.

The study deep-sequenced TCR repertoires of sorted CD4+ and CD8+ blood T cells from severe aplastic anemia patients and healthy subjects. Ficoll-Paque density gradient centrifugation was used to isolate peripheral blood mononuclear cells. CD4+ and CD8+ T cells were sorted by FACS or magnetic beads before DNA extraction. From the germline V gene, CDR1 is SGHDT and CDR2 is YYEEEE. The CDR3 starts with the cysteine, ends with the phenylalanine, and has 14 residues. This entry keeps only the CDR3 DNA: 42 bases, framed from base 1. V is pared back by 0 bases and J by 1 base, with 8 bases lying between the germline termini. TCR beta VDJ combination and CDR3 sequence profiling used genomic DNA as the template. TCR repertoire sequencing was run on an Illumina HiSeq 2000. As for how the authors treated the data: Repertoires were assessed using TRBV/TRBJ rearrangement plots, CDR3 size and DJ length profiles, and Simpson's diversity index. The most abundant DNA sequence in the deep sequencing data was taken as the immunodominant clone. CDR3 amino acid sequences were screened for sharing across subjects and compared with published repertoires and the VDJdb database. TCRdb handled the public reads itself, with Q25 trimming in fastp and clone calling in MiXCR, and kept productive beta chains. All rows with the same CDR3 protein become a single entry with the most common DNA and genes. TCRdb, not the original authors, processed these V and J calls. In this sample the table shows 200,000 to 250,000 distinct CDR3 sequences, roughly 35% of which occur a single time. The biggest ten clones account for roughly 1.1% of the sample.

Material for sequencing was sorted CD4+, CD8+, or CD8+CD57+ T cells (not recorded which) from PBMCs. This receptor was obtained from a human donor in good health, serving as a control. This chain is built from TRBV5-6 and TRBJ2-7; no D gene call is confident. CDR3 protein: CASSLGSASYEQYF. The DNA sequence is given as TGTGCCAGCAGCTTGGGTAGTGCGTCCTACGAGCAGTACTTC.